This T cell receptor (beta chain) was captured in a study of blood T cell repertoires in COVID-19. In the study overall: T cells, B-cell-depleted T cells, or PBMCs provided the cDNA or gDNA that served as material.

The V end was cut by 6 bases, the J end by 10 bases, with 12 bases between. The length of the CDR3 is 11 residues. TCRdb's table, derived via immunoSEQ multiplex PCR, lists solely in-frame clones and lacks some. The table shows about 74,000 clones, with approximately 90% occurring only once. This clonotype was obtained from a woman aged 60-75 years with active COVID-19. The sequenced sample consisted of peripheral blood. The chain couples TRBV12-3 or TRBV12-4 to TRBJ1-1; D is possibly TRBD1 (5 bases). CDR3 sequence: CASSRGDGAFF. CDR3 sequence (DNA): TGTGCCAGCAGCCGCGGGGACGGAGCTTTCTTT.